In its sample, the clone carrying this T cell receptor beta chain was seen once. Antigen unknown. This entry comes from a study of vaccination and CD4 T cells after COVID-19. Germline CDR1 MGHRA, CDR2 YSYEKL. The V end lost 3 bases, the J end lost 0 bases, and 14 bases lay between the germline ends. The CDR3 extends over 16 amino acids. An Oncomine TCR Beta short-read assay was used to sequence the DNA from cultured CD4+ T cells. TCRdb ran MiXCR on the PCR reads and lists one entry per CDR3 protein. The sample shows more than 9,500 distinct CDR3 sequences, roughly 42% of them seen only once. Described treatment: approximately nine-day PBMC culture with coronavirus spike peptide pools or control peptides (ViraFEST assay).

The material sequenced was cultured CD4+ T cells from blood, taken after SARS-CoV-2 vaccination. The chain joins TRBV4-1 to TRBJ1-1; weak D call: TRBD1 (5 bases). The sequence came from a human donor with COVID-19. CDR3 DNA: TGCGCCAGCAGCCACCCCCGACAGACTATGAACACTGAAGCTTTCTTT. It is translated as CASSHPRQTMNTEAFF.